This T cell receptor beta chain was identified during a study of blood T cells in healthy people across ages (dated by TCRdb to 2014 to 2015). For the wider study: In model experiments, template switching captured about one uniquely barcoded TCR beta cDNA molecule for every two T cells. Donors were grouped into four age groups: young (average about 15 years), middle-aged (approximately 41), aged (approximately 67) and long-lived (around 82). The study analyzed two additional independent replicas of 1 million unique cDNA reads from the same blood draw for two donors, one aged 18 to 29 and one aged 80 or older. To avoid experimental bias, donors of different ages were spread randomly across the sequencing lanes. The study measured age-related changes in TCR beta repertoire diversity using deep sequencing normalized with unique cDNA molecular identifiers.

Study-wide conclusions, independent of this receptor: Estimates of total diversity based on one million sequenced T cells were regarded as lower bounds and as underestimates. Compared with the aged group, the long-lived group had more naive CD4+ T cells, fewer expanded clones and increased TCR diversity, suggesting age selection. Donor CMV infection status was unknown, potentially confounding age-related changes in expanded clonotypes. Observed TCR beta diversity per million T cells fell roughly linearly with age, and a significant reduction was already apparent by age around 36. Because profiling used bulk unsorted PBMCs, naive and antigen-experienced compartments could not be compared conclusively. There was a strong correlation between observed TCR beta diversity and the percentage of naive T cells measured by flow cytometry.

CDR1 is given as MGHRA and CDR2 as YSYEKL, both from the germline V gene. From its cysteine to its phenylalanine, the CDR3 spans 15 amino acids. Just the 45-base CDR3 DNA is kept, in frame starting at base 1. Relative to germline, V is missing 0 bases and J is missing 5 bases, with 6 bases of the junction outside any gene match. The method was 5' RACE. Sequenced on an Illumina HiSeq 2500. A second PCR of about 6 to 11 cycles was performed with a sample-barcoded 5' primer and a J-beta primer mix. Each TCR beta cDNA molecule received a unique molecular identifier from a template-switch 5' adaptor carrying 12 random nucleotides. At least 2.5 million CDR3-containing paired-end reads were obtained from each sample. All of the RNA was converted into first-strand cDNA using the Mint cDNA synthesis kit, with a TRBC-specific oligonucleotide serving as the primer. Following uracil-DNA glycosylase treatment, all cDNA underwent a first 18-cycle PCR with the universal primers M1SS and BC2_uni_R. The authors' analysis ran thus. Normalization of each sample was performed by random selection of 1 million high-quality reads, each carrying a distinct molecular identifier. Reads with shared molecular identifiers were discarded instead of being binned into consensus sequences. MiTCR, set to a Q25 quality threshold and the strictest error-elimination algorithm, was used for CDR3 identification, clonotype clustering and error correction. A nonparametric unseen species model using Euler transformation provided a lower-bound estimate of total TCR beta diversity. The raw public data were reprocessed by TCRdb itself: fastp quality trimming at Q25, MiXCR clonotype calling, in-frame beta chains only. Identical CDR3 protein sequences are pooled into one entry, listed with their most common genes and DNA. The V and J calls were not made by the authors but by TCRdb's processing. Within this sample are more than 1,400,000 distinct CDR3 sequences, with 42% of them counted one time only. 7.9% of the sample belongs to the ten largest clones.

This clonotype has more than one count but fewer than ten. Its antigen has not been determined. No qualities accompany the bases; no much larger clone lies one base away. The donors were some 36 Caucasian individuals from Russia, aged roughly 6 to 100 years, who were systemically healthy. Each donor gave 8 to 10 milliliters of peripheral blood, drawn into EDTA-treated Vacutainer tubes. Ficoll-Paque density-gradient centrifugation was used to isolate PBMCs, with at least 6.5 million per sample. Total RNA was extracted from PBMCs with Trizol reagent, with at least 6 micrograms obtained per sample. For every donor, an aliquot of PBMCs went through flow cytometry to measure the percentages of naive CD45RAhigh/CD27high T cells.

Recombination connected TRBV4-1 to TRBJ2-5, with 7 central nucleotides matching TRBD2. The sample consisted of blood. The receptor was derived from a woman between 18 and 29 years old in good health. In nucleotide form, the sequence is TGCGCCAGCAGCCAAGATCGCGGGAGAAGGGAGACCCAGTACTTC. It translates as CASSQDRGRRETQYF.